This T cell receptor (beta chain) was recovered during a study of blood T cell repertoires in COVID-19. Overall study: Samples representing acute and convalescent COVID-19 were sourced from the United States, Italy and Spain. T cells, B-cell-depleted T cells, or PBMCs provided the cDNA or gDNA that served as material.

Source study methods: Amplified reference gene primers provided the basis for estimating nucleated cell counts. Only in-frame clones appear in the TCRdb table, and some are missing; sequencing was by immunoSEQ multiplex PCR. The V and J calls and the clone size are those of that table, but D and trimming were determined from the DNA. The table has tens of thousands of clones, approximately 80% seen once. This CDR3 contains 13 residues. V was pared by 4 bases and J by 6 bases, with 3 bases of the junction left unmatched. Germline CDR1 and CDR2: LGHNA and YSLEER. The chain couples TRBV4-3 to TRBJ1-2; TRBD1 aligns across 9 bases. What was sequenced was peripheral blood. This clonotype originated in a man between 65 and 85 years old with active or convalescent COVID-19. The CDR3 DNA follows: TGCGCCAGCAGCCTTAGGACAGGGGATGGCTACACCTTC. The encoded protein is CASSLRTGDGYTF.